This T cell receptor beta chain was recovered during a study of blood T cell repertoires in COVID-19. About the study: Collection of acute and convalescent COVID-19 samples took place in the United States, Italy and Spain. From T cells, B-cell-depleted T cells, or PBMCs came the material, which was cDNA or gDNA.

Clones were read by immunoSEQ multiplex PCR, and TCRdb kept only the in-frame ones, dropping some. The sample lists around 70,000 clones; around four fifths were seen once. In germline, CDR1 is LGHDT, CDR2 YNNKEL (reference sequence). The V and J ends lost 4 bases and 1 base, in that order; junction bases with no gene match: 8. The CDR3 extends over 16 amino acids. The receptor was isolated from an older woman with acute or convalescent COVID-19. This chain uses TRBV3-1 (or the pseudogene TRBV3-2) with TRBJ2-7; the match to TRBD2 covers 9 bases. The sequencing input was peripheral blood. CDR3 in amino acids: CASSRRGSGGSYEQYF. The CDR3, as DNA: TGTGCCAGCAGCCGGAGGGGTAGCGGGGGATCCTACGAGCAGTACTTC.